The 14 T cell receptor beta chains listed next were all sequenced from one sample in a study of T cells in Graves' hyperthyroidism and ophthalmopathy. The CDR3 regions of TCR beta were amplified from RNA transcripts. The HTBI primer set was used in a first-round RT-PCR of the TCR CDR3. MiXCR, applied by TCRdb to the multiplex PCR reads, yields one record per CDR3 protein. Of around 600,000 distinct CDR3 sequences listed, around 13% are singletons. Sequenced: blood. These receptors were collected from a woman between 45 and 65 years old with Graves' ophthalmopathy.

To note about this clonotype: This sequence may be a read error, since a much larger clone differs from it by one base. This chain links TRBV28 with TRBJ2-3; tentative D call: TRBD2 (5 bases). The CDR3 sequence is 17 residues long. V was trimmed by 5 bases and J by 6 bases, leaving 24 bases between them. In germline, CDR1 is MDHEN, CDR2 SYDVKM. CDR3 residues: CASSESTWSAGDDTQYF. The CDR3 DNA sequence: TGTGCCAGCAGTGAGTCGACTTGGTCGGCGGGCGACGATACGCAGTATTTT.

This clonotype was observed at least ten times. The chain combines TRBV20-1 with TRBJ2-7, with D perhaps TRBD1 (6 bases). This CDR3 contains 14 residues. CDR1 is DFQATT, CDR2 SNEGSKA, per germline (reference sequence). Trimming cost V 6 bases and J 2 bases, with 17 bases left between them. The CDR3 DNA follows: TGCAGTGCAAAAACAGGGATCAAAACCTACGAGCAGTACTTC. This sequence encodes CSAKTGIKTYEQYF.

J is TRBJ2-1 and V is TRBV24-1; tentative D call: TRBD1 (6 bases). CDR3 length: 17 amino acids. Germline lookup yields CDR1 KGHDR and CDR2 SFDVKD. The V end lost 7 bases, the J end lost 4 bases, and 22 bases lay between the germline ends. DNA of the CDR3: TGTGCCACCAGCGACACACAAGGGGGTCGAGGGTACAATGAGCAGTTCTTC. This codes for CATSDTQGGRGYNEQFF.

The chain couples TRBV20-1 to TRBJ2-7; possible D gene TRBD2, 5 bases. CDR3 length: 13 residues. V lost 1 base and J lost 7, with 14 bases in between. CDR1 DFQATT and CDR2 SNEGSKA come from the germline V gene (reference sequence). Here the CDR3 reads CSARGLPEGEQYF. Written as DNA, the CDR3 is TGCAGTGCTAGAGGACTACCCGAAGGGGAGCAGTACTTC.

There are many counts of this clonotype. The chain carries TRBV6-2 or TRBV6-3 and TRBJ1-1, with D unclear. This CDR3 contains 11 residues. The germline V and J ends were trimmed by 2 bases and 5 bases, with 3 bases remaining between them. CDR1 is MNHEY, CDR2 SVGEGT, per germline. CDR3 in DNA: TGTGCCAGCAGTTACGGGACTGAAGCTTTCTTT. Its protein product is CASSYGTEAFF.

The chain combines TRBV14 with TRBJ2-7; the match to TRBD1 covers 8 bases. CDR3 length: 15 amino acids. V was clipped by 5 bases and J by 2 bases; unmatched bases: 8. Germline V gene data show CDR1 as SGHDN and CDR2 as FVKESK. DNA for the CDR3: TGTGCCAGCAGCTCACTTCAGGGGGCCGCCTACGAGCAGTACTTC. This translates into CASSSLQGAAYEQYF.

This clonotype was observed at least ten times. CDR3 sequence (DNA): TGTGCCAGCAGCTTGCGTGGACTAGCGATCTACGAGCAGTACTTC. Amino acids: CASSLRGLAIYEQYF. The rearrangement joins TRBV5-6 to TRBJ2-7; 9 nucleotides agree with TRBD2. CDR3 length: 15 amino acids. CDR1 SGHDT and CDR2 YYEEEE come from the germline V gene. J gave up 3 bases and V 1 base, and 5 bases lay outside the gene matches.

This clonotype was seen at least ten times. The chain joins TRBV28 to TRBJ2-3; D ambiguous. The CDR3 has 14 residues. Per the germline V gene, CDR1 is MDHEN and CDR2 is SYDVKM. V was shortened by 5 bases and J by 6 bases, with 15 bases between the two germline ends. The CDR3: CASSPLHSPDTQYF. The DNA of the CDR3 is TGTGCCAGCAGTCCCCTTCATTCTCCCGATACGCAGTATTTT.

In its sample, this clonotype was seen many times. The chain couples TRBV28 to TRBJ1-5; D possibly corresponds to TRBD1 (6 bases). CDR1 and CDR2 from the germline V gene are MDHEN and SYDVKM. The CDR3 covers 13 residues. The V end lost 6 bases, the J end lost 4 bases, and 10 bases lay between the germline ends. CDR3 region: CASRTRGNQPQHF. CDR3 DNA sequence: TGTGCCAGCAGGACCAGGGGTAATCAGCCCCAGCATTTT.

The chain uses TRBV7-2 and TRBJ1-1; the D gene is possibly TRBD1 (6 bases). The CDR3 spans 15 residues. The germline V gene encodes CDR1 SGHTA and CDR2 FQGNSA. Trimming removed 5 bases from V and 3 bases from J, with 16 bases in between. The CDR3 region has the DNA TGTGCCAGCAGCCGGTTCCGGGGGCGGGACACTGAAGCTTTCTTT. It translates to CASSRFRGRDTEAFF. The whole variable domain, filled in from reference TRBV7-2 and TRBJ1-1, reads GAGVSQSPSNKVTEKGKDVELRCDPISGHTALYWYRQSLGQGLEFLIYFQGNSAPDKSGLPSDRFSAERTGGSVSTLTIQRTQQEDSAVYLCASSRFRGRDTEAFFGQGTRLTVV.

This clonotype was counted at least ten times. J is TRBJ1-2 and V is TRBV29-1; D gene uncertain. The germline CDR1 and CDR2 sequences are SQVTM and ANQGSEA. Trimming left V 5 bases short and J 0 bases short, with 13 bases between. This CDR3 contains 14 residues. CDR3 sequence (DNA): TGCAGCGTTCGGTCGATGTACTCTAACTATGGCTACACCTTC. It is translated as CSVRSMYSNYGYTF.

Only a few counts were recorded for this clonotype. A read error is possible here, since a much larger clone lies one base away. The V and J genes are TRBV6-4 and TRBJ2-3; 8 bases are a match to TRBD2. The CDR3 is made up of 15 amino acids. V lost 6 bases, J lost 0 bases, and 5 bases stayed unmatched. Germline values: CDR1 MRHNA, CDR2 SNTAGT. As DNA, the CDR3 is TGTGCCAGCAGGAATAGCGGGACTAGCACAGATACGCAGTATTTT. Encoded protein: CASRNSGTSTDTQYF.

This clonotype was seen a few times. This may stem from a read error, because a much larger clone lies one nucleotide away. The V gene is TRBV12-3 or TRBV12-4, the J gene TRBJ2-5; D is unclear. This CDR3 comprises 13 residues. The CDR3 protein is CASSLARRETQHF. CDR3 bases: TGTGCCAGCAGTTTAGCCAGGCGAGAGACCCAGCACTTC.

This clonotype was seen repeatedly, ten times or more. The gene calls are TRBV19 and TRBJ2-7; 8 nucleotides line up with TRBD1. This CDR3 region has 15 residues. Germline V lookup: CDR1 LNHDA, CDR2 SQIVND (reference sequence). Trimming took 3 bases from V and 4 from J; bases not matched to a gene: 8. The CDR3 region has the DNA TGTGCCAGTAGTATTGGTACAGGGGGAGGTTACGAGCAGTACTTC. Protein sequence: CASSIGTGGGYEQYF.